What follows describes a single T cell receptor beta chain. Its antigen is undetermined. Sequenced by immunoSEQ multiplex PCR; TCRdb stores in-frame clones only, minus some. The sample carries about 60,000 clones, just under 85% recorded once. This record comes from a study of OX40 agonist ivuxolimab in advanced cancers. Study-level results: No determination was made of the antigen specificity of the expanded peripheral T cells.

Germline lookup yields CDR1 SGHAT and CDR2 FQNNGV. With 5 bases removed from V and 4 bases from J, the gap between germline ends came to 15 bases. CDR3 length: 14 residues. The sample was CD4+ or CD8+ T cells sorted from blood, taken in a trial of the OX40 agonist ivuxolimab. The J gene is TRBJ2-7, the V gene TRBV11-2; TRBD1 is a possible D gene (6 bases). This clonotype was sampled from an adult with an advanced solid tumor such as melanoma, head and neck, liver or kidney cancer. This CDR3 reads CASSLRRGGYEQYF. The CDR3 DNA reads as TGTGCCAGCAGCCTCCGCAGGGGTGGGTACGAGCAGTACTTC.